These 22 T cell receptor beta chains share one sample of origin, sequenced in a study of control samples from healthy donors and cancer patients. Here immunoSEQ multiplex PCR was the method, and the copy in TCRdb shows in-frame clones only, minus some. Counted here are about 100,000 clones, about 91% occurring once; the ten biggest clones make up less than 2.5%. Material for sequencing was blood. These receptors came from a woman under 30 in good health.

The chain recombines TRBV3-1 (or the pseudogene TRBV3-2) with TRBJ2-1; 7 bases align to TRBD2. CDR1 and CDR2 (germline): LGHDT, YNNKEL (reference sequence). CDR3 size: 16 residues. V was pared by 5 bases and J by 0 bases, with 7 bases of the junction left unmatched. The CDR3 region is CASSDRGGSSYNEQFF. The CDR3 nucleotides are TGTGCCAGCAGCGACCGGGGCGGGAGCTCCTACAATGAGCAGTTCTTC.

V and J are TRBV14 and TRBJ2-7; 7 bases are shared with TRBD2. V shed 4 bases and J 2 bases; nucleotides not matched to a gene: 14. The germline V gene has CDR1 SGHDN and CDR2 FVKESK. There are 17 residues in the CDR3. The CDR3 here is CASSRPRGASGTYEQYF. In DNA, the CDR3 is TGTGCCAGCAGCCGCCCCCGAGGTGCTAGCGGAACCTACGAGCAGTACTTC.

This rearrangement joins TRBV7-9 to TRBJ2-7; tentatively, D is TRBD2 (5 bases). The CDR3 length is 14 residues. Looked up from germline, CDR1 is SEHNR and CDR2 is FQNEAQ (reference sequence). The germline V and J ends were trimmed by 0 bases and 7 bases, with 13 bases remaining between them. The CDR3 here is CASSLALASGEQYF. DNA of the CDR3: TGTGCCAGCAGCTTAGCGCTAGCCTCGGGTGAGCAGTACTTC.

Only a few counts were recorded for this clone. The chain couples TRBV7-9 to TRBJ1-3; 7 bases map to TRBD1. Germline values: CDR1 SEHNR, CDR2 FQNEAQ (reference sequence). The CDR3 is made up of 14 amino acids. V shed 5 bases and J 1 base; nucleotides not matched to a gene: 2. CDR3 nucleotides: TGTGCCAGCAGCGGGACAGATTCTGGAAACACCATATATTTT. The encoded protein is CASSGTDSGNTIYF.

The genes are TRBV18 and TRBJ2-7, with 12 bases lining up with TRBD1. The CDR3 has 16 residues. J was trimmed by 6 bases and V by 3 bases; bases with no gene match: 9. The germline gives CDR1 KGHSH, CDR2 LQKENI. The CDR3 bases are TGTGCCAGCTCACCTCCTCCGGGACAGGGGGCGTTCGAGCAGTACTTC. As protein: CASSPPPGQGAFEQYF.

The rearrangement joins TRBV3-1 (or the pseudogene TRBV3-2) to TRBJ1-1; the D is unclear. V was clipped by 1 base and J by 3 bases, with 9 bases between them. CDR3 length: 14 residues. In germline, CDR1 is LGHDT, CDR2 YNNKEL (reference sequence). CDR3 coding DNA: TGTGCCAGCAGCCAAGGGGCCGGCCACACTGAAGCTTTCTTT. This sequence encodes CASSQGAGHTEAFF.

The chain has TRBV4-2 and TRBJ2-3; TRBD1 matches 7 bases. The CDR3 runs 14 residues. Trimming cost V 9 bases and J 3 bases; bases outside gene matches: 9. The germline V gene has CDR1 LGHNA and CDR2 YNFKEQ. The DNA for the CDR3 is TGTGCCAGTAAAGGGGGCAGAGAGACAGATACGCAGTATTTT. Its translation: CASKGGRETDTQYF.

The rearrangement joins TRBV27 to TRBJ2-3; TRBD2 matches at 8 bases. Germline lookup yields CDR1 MNHEY and CDR2 SMNVEV (reference sequence). The CDR3 runs 18 residues. J gave up 2 bases and V 5 bases, and 15 bases lay outside the gene matches. CDR3 bases: TGTGCCAGCAGTAGATCAAATCTTCTAGCGGGCCTCACAGATACGCAGTATTTT. The encoded protein is CASSRSNLLAGLTDTQYF.

The CDR3 DNA sequence: TGTGCCAGCAGTGAATGGACAGGGGGCAATTCACCCCTCCACTTT. Protein sequence: CASSEWTGGNSPLHF. This sequence joins TRBV25-1 and TRBJ1-6, with TRBD1 identical over 11 bases. V shed 1 base and J 7 bases; nucleotides not matched to a gene: 0. The CDR3 has 15 residues. Germline-derived CDR1 and CDR2 are MGHDK and SYGVNS.

The genes are TRBV5-1 and TRBJ1-1; 7 bases are shared with TRBD1. CDR3 length: 15 residues. The V segment lost 3 bases and the J segment 1 base; nucleotides outside the gene matches: 6. Germline V gene lookup returns CDR1 SGHRS and CDR2 YFSETQ. The CDR3 is CASSWGTVRNTEAFF. DNA of the CDR3: TGCGCCAGCAGCTGGGGGACAGTTAGGAACACTGAAGCTTTCTTT.

The chain couples TRBV12-3 or TRBV12-4 to TRBJ1-6; D is unclear. The CDR3 extends over 12 amino acids. V lost 5 bases and J 7 bases, leaving 6 bases between the germline ends. This chain's CDR3 is CASSLGNSPLHF. CDR3 bases: TGTGCCAGCAGTCTGGGGAATTCACCCCTCCACTTT.

The rearrangement joins TRBV6-2 or TRBV6-3 to TRBJ1-2; 7 nucleotides agree with TRBD1. The CDR3 is 15 residues long. The V gene's germline CDR1 is MNHEY and CDR2 SVGEGT. The V gene end was trimmed by 6 bases and the J gene end by 4 bases; junction bases not matched to a gene: 11. The CDR3 loop reads CASSRQGTGAYGYTF. The CDR3 nucleotides read TGTGCCAGCAGCCGCCAAGGTACAGGGGCCTATGGCTACACCTTC.

This clone occurred a few times. The CDR3 DNA follows: TGTGCCAGTAGTATGGTGCGGGGCCCAGATACGCAGTATTTT. This codes for CASSMVRGPDTQYF. The chain employs TRBV19 and TRBJ2-3; TRBD2 is a possible D gene (6 bases). CDR1 and CDR2 from the germline V gene are LNHDA and SQIVND (reference sequence). Between the trimmed V and J ends, which lost 3 bases and 4 bases, there was a span of 11 bases. The CDR3 consists of 14 residues.

The J gene is TRBJ2-1, the V gene TRBV4-2; maybe TRBD1 (5 bases). CDR1 is LGHNA, CDR2 YNFKEQ, per germline. The V end lost 3 bases, the J end lost 8 bases, and 20 bases lay between the germline ends. This CDR3 is 16 amino acids long. CDR3 coding DNA: TGTGCCAGCAGCCAGGTGCCTGCCGCGCTAGGGGATGAGCAGTTCTTC. Its protein is CASSQVPAALGDEQFF.

In DNA, the CDR3 is TGTGCCAGCAGTTTTATGGACGCGGGTTCACCCCTCCACTTT. This sequence encodes CASSFMDAGSPLHF. The chain combines TRBV27 with TRBJ1-6; no clear D gene. The CDR3 is 14 residues long. Germline CDR1 reads MNHEY; CDR2 reads SMNVEV (reference sequence). V shed 3 bases and J shed 9 bases, with 12 bases lying between them.

The rearrangement links TRBV21-1 to TRBJ2-5; no check of the table's D call, TRBD2, against the DNA was made. TRBV21-1 is classified as a pseudogene. The CDR3 length is 16 residues. DNA of the CDR3: TGTGCCAGCAGCGAACGGTCCCTACCTCACTCAGAGACCCAGTACTTC. Translation gives CASSERSLPHSETQYF.

This rearrangement joins TRBV6-2 or TRBV6-3 to TRBJ2-7; 12 bases match TRBD2. The germline V gene has CDR1 MNHEY and CDR2 SVGEGT. CDR3 length: 15 amino acids. V was pared by 6 bases and J by 1 base, with 4 bases of the junction left unmatched. CDR3 sequence (DNA): TGTGCCAGCAGCAGAACTAGCGGGAGGTCCTACGAGCAGTACTTC. Translating gives CASSRTSGRSYEQYF.

The CDR3 reads CAWSAPQGFPLGDEQYF. The CDR3 coding sequence is TGTGCCTGGAGTGCTCCACAGGGATTTCCCCTCGGGGACGAGCAGTACTTC. This chain joins TRBV30 and TRBJ2-7; maybe TRBD1 (6 bases). The CDR3 loop spans 17 amino acids. Trimming took off 1 base at V and 5 bases at J, with 24 bases between the two ends. Germline assignment: CDR1 GTSNPN and CDR2 SVGIG (reference sequence).

The V gene is TRBV24-1, the J gene TRBJ2-1; 8 nucleotides line up with TRBD2. Germline lookup yields CDR1 KGHDR and CDR2 SFDVKD. This CDR3 is 15 amino acids long. V gave up 7 bases and J gave up 7 bases; unmatched junction bases: 11. Here the CDR3 DNA reads TGTGCCACCAGCCTTGATACTAGCGGATCAAATGAGCAGTTCTTC. Its translation: CATSLDTSGSNEQFF.

Many counts were recorded for this clone. J is TRBJ1-1 and V is TRBV2; the D gene is possibly TRBD1 (5 bases). CDR1 is SNHLY, CDR2 FYNNEI, per germline. The CDR3 has 12 amino acids. Between the trimmed V and J ends, which lost 3 bases and 5 bases, there was a span of 7 bases. CDR3 residues: CASSEGVTEAFF. The CDR3 DNA sequence: TGTGCCAGCAGTGAGGGGGTTACTGAAGCTTTCTTT. The whole variable domain, remainder taken from reference TRBV2 and TRBJ1-1, is EPEVTQTPSHQVTQMGQEVILRCVPISNHLYFYWYRQILGQKVEFLVSFYNNEISEKSEIFDDQFSVERPDGSNFTLKIRSTKLEDSAMYFCASSEGVTEAFFGQGTRLTVV.

This rearrangement joins TRBV9 to TRBJ1-5; D remains unclear. The CDR3 has 13 residues. The V and J ends lost 0 bases and 5 bases respectively, with 6 bases between them. Germline assignment: CDR1 SGDLS and CDR2 YYNGEE. CDR3 amino acids: CASSVGLDQPQHF. The CDR3 nucleotides read TGTGCCAGCAGCGTAGGACTAGATCAGCCCCAGCATTTT.

The sample holds a few counts of this clone. This chain uses TRBV6-1 with TRBJ2-7; 9 bases fit TRBD1. The germline V gene has CDR1 MNHNS and CDR2 SASEGT. CDR3 length: 14 residues. V gave up 3 bases and J gave up 6 bases; unmatched junction bases: 6. CDR3 nucleotide sequence: TGTGCCAGCAGTGACGGCGGGACAGGGCTCGAGCAGTACTTC. This codes for CASSDGGTGLEQYF.